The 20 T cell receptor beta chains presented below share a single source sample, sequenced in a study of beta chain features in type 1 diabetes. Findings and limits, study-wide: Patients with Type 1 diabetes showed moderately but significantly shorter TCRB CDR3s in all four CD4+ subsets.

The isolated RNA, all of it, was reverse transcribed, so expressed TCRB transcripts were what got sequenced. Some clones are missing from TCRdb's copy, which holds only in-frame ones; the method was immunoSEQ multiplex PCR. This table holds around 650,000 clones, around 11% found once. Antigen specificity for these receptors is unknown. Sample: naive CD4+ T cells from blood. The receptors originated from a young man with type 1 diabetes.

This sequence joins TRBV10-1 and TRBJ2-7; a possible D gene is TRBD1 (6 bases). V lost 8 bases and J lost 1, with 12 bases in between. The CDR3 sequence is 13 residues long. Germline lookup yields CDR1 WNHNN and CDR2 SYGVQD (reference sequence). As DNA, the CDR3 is TGCGCCAGCGGGTCCCAGGGGTCCTACGAGCAGTACTTC. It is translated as CASGSQGSYEQYF.

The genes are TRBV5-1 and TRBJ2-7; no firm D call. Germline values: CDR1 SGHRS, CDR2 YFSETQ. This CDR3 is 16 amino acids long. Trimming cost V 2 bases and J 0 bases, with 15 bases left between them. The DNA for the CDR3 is TGCGCCAGCAGCTTTCGAGGACGGCAGAGCTCCTACGAGCAGTACTTC. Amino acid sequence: CASSFRGRQSSYEQYF.

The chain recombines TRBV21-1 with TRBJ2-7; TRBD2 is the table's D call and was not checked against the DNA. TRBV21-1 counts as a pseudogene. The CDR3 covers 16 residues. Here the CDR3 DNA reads TGTGCCAGCAGGAGTCCGTACCGGGAAGAATCCTACGAGCAGTACTTC. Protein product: CASRSPYREESYEQYF.

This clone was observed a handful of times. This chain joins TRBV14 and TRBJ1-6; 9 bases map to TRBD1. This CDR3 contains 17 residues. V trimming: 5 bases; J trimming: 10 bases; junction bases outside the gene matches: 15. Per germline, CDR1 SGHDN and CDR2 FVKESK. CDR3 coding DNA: TGTGCCAGCAGCTACCGTCCGGGACAGGGAGTTGAGTCACCCCTCCACTTT. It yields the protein CASSYRPGQGVESPLHF.

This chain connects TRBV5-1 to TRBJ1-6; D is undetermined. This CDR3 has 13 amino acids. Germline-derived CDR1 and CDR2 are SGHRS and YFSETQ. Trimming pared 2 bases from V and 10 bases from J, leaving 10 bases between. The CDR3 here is CASSFTTLSPLHF. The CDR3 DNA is TGCGCCAGCAGCTTTACCACTCTATCACCCCTCCACTTT.

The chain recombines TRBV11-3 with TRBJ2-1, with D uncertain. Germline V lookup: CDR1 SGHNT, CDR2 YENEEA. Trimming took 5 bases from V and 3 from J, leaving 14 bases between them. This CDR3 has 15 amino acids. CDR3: CASSPTGSLYNEQFF. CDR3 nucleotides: TGTGCCAGCAGCCCGACGGGTTCCCTCTACAATGAGCAGTTCTTC.

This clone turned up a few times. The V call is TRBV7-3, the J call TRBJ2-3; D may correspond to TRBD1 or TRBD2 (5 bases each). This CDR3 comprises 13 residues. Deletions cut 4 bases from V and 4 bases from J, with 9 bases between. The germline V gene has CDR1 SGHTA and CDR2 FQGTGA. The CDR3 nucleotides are TGTGCCAGCAGCTCTGGGACCCCAGATACGCAGTATTTT. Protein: CASSSGTPDTQYF.

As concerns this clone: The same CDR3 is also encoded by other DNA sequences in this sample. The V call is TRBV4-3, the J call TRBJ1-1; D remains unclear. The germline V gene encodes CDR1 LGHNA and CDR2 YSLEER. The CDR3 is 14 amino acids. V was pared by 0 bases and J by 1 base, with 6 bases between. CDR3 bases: TGCGCCAGCAGCCAAGAACGGGGGAACACTGAAGCTTTCTTT. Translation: CASSQERGNTEAFF.

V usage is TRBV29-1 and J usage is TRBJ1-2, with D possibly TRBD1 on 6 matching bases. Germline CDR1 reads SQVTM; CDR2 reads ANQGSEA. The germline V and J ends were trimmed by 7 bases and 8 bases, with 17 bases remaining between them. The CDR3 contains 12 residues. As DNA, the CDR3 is TGCAGCGCCACCGGTCAGGGGCAAGGCTACACCTTC. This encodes CSATGQGQGYTF.

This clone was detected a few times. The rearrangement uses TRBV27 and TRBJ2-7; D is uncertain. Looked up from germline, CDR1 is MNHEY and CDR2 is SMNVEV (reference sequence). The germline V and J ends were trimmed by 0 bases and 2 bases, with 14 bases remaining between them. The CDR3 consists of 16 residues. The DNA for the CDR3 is TGTGCCAGCAGTTTATCGAAGGGTATCCAAACCTACGAGCAGTACTTC. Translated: CASSLSKGIQTYEQYF.

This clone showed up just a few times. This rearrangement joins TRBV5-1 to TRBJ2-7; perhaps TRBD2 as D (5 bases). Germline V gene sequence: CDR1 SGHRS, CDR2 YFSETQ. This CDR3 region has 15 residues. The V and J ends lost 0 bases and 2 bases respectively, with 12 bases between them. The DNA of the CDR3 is TGCGCCAGCAGCTTGGCCGGAGGTTTTACCTACGAGCAGTACTTC. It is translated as CASSLAGGFTYEQYF.

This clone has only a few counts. CDR3 residues: CAWSMAAFPNQPQHF. In DNA form, the CDR3 reads TGTGCCTGGAGTATGGCCGCCTTTCCCAATCAGCCCCAGCATTTT. The rearrangement joins TRBV30 to TRBJ1-5; D is unclear. V was shortened by 2 bases and J by 3 bases, with 14 bases between the two germline ends. CDR3 length equals 15 residues. Germline CDR1 GTSNPN, CDR2 SVGIG (reference sequence).

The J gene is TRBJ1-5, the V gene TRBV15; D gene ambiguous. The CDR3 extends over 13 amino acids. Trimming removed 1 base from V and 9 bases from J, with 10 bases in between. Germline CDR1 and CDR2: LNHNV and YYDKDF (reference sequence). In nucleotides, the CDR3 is TGTGCCACCAGCAGAGCTGTAGAATTGCCCCAGCATTTT. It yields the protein CATSRAVELPQHF.

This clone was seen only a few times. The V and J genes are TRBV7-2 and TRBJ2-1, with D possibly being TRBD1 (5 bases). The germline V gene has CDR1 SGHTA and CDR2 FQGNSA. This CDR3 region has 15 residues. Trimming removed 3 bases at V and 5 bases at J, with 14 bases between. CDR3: CASSFRVAIDNEQFF. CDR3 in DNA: TGTGCCAGCAGCTTCAGGGTTGCGATCGACAATGAGCAGTTCTTC.

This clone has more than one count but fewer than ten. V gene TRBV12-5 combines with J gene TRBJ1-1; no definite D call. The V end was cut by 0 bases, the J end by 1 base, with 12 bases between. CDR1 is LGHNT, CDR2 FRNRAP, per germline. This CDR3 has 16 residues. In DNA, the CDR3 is TGTGCTAGTGGTTTGGTACTGGCAGCCAAGAACACTGAAGCTTTCTTT. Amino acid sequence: CASGLVLAAKNTEAFF.

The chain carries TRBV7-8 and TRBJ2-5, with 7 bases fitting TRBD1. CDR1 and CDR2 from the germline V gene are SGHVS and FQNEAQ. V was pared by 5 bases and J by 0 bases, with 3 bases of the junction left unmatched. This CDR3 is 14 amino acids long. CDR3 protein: CASSQGQHQETQYF. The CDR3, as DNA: TGTGCCAGCAGCCAGGGACAGCACCAAGAGACCCAGTACTTC.

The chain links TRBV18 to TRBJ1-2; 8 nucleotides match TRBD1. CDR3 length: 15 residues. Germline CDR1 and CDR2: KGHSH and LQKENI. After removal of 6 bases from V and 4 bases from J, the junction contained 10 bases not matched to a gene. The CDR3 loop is CASSQKRQGTYGYTF. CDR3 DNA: TGTGCCAGCTCCCAGAAAAGACAGGGGACCTATGGCTACACCTTC.

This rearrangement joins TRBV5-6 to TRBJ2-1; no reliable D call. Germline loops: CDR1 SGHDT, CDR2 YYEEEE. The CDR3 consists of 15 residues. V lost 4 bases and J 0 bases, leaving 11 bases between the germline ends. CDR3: CASSPRANSYNEQFF. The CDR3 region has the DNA TGTGCCAGCAGCCCTCGGGCAAACTCCTACAATGAGCAGTTCTTC.

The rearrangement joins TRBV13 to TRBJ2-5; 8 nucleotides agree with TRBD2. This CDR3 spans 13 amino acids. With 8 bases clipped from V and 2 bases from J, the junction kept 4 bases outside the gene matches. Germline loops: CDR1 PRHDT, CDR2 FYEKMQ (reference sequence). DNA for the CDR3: TGTGCCAGCGGGAGCGGGGGTCAAGAGACCCAGTACTTC. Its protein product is CASGSGGQETQYF. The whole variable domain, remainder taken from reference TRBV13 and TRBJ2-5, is AAGVIQSPRHLIKEKRETATLKCYPIPRHDTVYWYQQGPGQDPQFLISFYEKMQSDKGSIPDRFSAQQFSDYHSELNMSSLELGDSALYFCASGSGGQETQYFGPGTRLLVL.

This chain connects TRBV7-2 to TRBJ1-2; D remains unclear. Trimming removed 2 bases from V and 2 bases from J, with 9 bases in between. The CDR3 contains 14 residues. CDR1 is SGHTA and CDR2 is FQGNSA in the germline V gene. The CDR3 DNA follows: TGTGCCAGCAGCTTATCACAGTCCAACTATGGCTACACCTTC. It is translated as CASSLSQSNYGYTF.